Below, 18 T cell receptor beta chains from the same sample are listed, as sequenced in a study of CD8 T cells in Susac syndrome (dated by TCRdb to 2018 to 2020). Libraries were built with the immunoSEQ multiplex PCR assay. RNA was extracted using the RNeasy kit, and roughly 0.45 to 1 microgram was reverse transcribed with random hexamers. TCRdb reanalyzed the raw reads on its own, using fastp at Q25 for trimming and MiXCR for clone calling, and kept in-frame beta chains. Every entry covers one CDR3 protein and lists the most common genes and DNA from its rows. The sample has fewer than 200,000 distinct CDR3 sequences on record, approximately 95% of them singletons. The ten largest clones capture around 0.16% of the sample. Specimen: CD8+ T cells from PBMCs. The receptors derive from a human donor with multiple sclerosis.

The genes are TRBV30 and TRBJ1-4; D ambiguous. The CDR3 length is 13 residues. The V and J ends lost 3 bases and 8 bases respectively, with 13 bases between them. Germline V CDR1 and CDR2: GTSNPN, SVGIG (reference sequence). This CDR3 reads CAWRGPGEEKLFF. The DNA for the CDR3 is TGTGCCTGGAGAGGTCCCGGCGAAGAAAAACTGTTTTTT. Based on the CDR3 plus reference TRBV30 and TRBJ1-4, the full variable domain is SQTIHQWPATLVQPVGSPLSLECTVEGTSNPNLYWYRQAAGRGLQLLFYSVGIGQISSEVPQNLSASRPQDRQFILSSKKLLLSDSGFYLCAWRGPGEEKLFFGSGTQLSVL.

This clonotype was found once. The chain joins TRBV9 to TRBJ2-3; 14 bases fit TRBD2. Per germline, CDR1 SGDLS and CDR2 YYNGEE. Losses at the gene ends were 6 bases for V and 8 bases for J; bases not matched to a gene: 8. The CDR3 covers 15 residues. CDR3 amino acids: CASTPGLAGAGTQYF. DNA for the CDR3: TGTGCCAGCACCCCGGGACTAGCGGGAGCAGGTACGCAGTATTTT.

At least ten counts were recorded for this clonotype. The gene calls are TRBV11-2 and TRBJ2-2; D not resolved. The CDR3 totals 11 residues. Trimming pared 6 bases from V and 3 bases from J, leaving 2 bases between. CDR1 and CDR2 (germline): SGHAT, FQNNGV. CDR3 in amino acids: CASSYTGELFF. The DNA for the CDR3 is TGTGCCAGCAGTTACACCGGGGAGCTGTTTTTT.

This clonotype was counted only a few times. The genes are TRBV20-1 and TRBJ2-7, with TRBD2 matching over 11 bases. Trimming removed 1 base from V and 0 bases from J; junction bases left unmatched: 2. The CDR3 runs 15 residues. Germline lookup yields CDR1 DFQATT and CDR2 SNEGSKA (reference sequence). The CDR3 is CSARGGTSGSYEQYF. The CDR3, as DNA: TGCAGTGCTAGAGGTGGGACTAGCGGCTCCTACGAGCAGTACTTC.

The V gene is TRBV5-1, the J gene TRBJ1-2; possible D gene TRBD1, 5 bases. CDR3 length: 13 residues. Germline CDR1 SGHRS, CDR2 YFSETQ. Trimming cost V 5 bases and J 4 bases, with 12 bases left between them. CDR3 coding DNA: TGCGCCAGCAGTTTACCGGACACCTATGGCTACACCTTC. Protein sequence: CASSLPDTYGYTF.

The J gene is TRBJ1-6, the V gene TRBV20-1; weak D call: TRBD1 (6 bases). This CDR3 has 16 amino acids. Germline lookup yields CDR1 DFQATT and CDR2 SNEGSKA (reference sequence). The V and J ends lost 1 base and 9 bases respectively, with 19 bases between them. The CDR3: CSARATWAGEVSPLHF. CDR3 bases: TGCAGTGCTAGAGCTACCTGGGCAGGGGAAGTTTCACCCCTCCACTTT.

The chain is built from TRBV27 and TRBJ2-7, with 8 nucleotides matching TRBD1. Germline assignment: CDR1 MNHEY and CDR2 SMNVEV (reference sequence). V trimming: 6 bases; J trimming: 4 bases; junction bases outside the gene matches: 11. CDR3 size: 15 residues. In DNA, the CDR3 is TGTGCCAGCAGAGAAAAAAGGACAGGGAGATACGAGCAGTACTTC. This codes for CASREKRTGRYEQYF.

The rearrangement links TRBV9 to TRBJ2-1, with 7 bases that match TRBD2. CDR3 size: 15 residues. The J segment lost 10 bases and the V segment lost 0 bases, leaving 10 bases of the junction unmatched. In germline, CDR1 is SGDLS, CDR2 YYNGEE. For the CDR3, the DNA is TGTGCCAGCAGCGTAGTAGGTGTGACTAGCCAGGAGCAGTTCTTC. Protein: CASSVVGVTSQEQFF.

The V call is TRBV13, the J call TRBJ2-3; D unclear. The CDR3 spans 15 residues. V gave up 1 base and J gave up 6 bases, with 14 bases separating them. Germline loops: CDR1 PRHDT, CDR2 FYEKMQ (reference sequence). The CDR3 nucleotides read TGTGCCAGCAGCTTAGACTCTAACAAGCAGGATACGCAGTATTTT. This translates into CASSLDSNKQDTQYF.

The chain recombines TRBV29-1 with TRBJ2-1; 12 nucleotides align to TRBD2. V was clipped by 1 base and J by 8 bases; unmatched bases: 6. This CDR3 region has 15 residues. Germline loops: CDR1 SQVTM, CDR2 ANQGSEA. Written as DNA, the CDR3 is TGCAGCGTTGAAGTGACTAGCGGGAGTCCGCATGAGCAGTTCTTC. It yields the protein CSVEVTSGSPHEQFF.

This clonotype was detected once. The V call is TRBV27, the J call TRBJ1-2; possible D gene TRBD1, 5 bases. The V end was cut by 2 bases, the J end by 3 bases, with 10 bases between. This CDR3 has 14 amino acids. The V gene's germline CDR1 is MNHEY and CDR2 SMNVEV (reference sequence). CDR3 amino acids: CASSLVGGDYGYTF. The CDR3 DNA is TGTGCCAGCAGTTTAGTTGGGGGGGACTATGGCTACACCTTC.

The chain has TRBV29-1 and TRBJ2-1; possible D gene TRBD2, 5 bases. The CDR3 is 12 amino acids. Between the trimmed V and J ends, which lost 7 bases and 4 bases, there was a span of 11 bases. From germline, CDR1 is SQVTM and CDR2 ANQGSEA. The CDR3 protein is CSAEDWYNEQFF. CDR3 sequence (DNA): TGCAGCGCTGAGGACTGGTACAATGAGCAGTTCTTC.

The genes are TRBV27 and TRBJ2-1; 11 nucleotides line up with TRBD2. V gave up 3 bases and J gave up 6 bases; unmatched junction bases: 7. The CDR3 has 16 residues. CDR1 is MNHEY and CDR2 is SMNVEV in the germline V gene (reference sequence). Written as DNA, the CDR3 is TGTGCCAGCAGTTTCCCCGGACTAGCGGGTTTCAATGAGCAGTTCTTC. It is translated as CASSFPGLAGFNEQFF.

CDR3 sequence: CASSVGLRTEAFF. The CDR3 DNA is TGTGCCAGCAGCGTAGGTCTGCGCACTGAAGCTTTCTTT. The chain joins TRBV9 to TRBJ1-1, with no clear D. CDR1 and CDR2 from the germline V gene are SGDLS and YYNGEE. The CDR3 consists of 13 residues. The germline V and J ends were trimmed by 0 bases and 4 bases, with 7 bases remaining between them.

This clonotype was detected only once. CDR3 in DNA: TGTGCCAGCAGTTTAGTCGCAGGGGACGTCGATGGCTACACCTTC. It codes for CASSLVAGDVDGYTF. The chain has TRBV12-3 or TRBV12-4 and TRBJ1-2; perhaps TRBD1 as D (6 bases). This CDR3 is built from 15 residues. The ends were cut back, 1 base at V and 6 bases at J, with 15 bases in the middle.

The V and J genes are TRBV4-1 and TRBJ2-7; the match to TRBD1 covers 9 bases. Germline values: CDR1 MGHRA, CDR2 YSYEKL. The CDR3 has 17 residues. Trimming cost V 4 bases and J 4 bases; bases outside gene matches: 14. The CDR3 reads CASSPHLTGQGTYEQYF. CDR3 nucleotide sequence: TGCGCCAGCAGCCCACACTTAACGGGACAGGGAACGTACGAGCAGTACTTC.

V and J are TRBV9 and TRBJ2-7; 7 bases are shared with TRBD1. The CDR3 runs to 15 residues. Germline loops: CDR1 SGDLS, CDR2 YYNGEE. The trim removed 4 bases at V and 0 bases at J, leaving 7 bases unmatched. The CDR3 here is CASSSSGTVSYEQYF. The DNA of the CDR3 is TGTGCCAGCAGCTCCTCCGGGACAGTCTCCTACGAGCAGTACTTC.

This clonotype was picked up one time. The rearrangement links TRBV20-1 to TRBJ2-7, with 7 bases lining up with TRBD2. The germline gives CDR1 DFQATT, CDR2 SNEGSKA (reference sequence). CDR3 length: 14 amino acids. V lost 6 bases, J lost 0 bases, and 8 bases stayed unmatched. The CDR3 reads CSATSGVSSYEQYF. CDR3 nucleotides: TGCAGTGCCACAAGCGGGGTGAGCTCCTACGAGCAGTACTTC.